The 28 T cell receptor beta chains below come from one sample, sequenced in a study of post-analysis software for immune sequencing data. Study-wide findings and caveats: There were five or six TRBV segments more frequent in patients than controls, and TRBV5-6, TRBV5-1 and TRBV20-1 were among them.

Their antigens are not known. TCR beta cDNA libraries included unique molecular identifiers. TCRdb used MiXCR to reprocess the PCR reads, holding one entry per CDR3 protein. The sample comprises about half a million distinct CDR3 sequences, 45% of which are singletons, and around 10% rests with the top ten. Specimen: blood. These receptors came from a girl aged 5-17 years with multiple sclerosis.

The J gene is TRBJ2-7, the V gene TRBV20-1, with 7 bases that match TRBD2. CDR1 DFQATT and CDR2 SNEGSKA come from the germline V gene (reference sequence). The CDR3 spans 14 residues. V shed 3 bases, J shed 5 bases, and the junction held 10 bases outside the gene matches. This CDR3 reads CSARTAGEWNEQYF. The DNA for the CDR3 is TGCAGTGCTAGGACGGCGGGAGAGTGGAACGAGCAGTACTTC.

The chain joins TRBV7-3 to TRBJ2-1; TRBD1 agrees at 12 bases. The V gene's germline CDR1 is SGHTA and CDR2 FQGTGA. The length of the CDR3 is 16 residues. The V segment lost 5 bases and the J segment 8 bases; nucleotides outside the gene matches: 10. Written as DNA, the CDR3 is TGTGCCAGCAGCCCCAGGGGGACAGGGGGCAGGGATGAGCAGTTCTTC. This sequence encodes CASSPRGTGGRDEQFF.

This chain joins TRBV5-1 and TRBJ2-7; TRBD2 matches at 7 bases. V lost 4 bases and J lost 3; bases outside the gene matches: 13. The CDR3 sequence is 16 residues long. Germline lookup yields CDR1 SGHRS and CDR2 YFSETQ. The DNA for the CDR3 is TGCGCCAGCAGCATGGTGCCTAGCGGACACCGCTACGAGCAGTACTTC. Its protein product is CASSMVPSGHRYEQYF.

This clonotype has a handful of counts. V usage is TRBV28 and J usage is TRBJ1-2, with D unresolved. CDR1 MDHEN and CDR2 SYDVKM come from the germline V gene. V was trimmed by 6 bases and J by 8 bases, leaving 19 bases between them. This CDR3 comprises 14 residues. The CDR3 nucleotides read TGTGCCAGCAGGAGAATCAGCCCAACGGGGGGCTACACCTTC. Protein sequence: CASRRISPTGGYTF.

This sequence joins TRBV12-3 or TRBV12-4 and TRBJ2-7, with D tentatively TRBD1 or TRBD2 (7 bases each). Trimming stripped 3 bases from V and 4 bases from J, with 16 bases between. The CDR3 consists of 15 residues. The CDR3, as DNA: TGTGCCAGCAGTTTTGCGGGAGCAGGGGGTTACGAGCAGTACTTC. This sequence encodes CASSFAGAGGYEQYF.

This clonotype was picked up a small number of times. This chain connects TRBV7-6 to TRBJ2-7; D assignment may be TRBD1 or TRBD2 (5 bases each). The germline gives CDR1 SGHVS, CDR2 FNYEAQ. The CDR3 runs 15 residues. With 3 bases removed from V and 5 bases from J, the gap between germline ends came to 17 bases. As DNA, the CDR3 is TGTGCCAGCAGCTTGGGGTCCGGGACCTTAGACGAGCAGTACTTC. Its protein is CASSLGSGTLDEQYF.

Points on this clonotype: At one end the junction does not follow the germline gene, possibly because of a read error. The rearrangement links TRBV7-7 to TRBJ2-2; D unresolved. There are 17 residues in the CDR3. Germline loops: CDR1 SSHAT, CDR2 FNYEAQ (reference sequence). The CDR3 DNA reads TGTGCTAGCAGCTTAACGGCCGTACTACTGAACACCGGGGAGCTGTTTTTT. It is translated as CASSLTAVLLNTGELFF.

CDR3 protein: CSVGAKNYGYTF. The CDR3 coding sequence is TGCAGCGTTGGGGCCAAAAACTATGGCTACACCTTC. The genes are TRBV29-1 and TRBJ1-2; D not resolved. This CDR3 is built from 12 residues. Trimming took off 4 bases at V and 2 bases at J, with 8 bases between the two ends. CDR1 and CDR2 from the germline V gene are SQVTM and ANQGSEA.

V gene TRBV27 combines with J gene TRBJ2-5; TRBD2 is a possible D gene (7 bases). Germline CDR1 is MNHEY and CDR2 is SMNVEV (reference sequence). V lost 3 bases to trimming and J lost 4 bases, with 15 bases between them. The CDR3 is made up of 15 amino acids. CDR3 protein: CASSFGGRLSETQYF. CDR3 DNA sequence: TGTGCCAGCAGTTTCGGGGGGCGACTTTCAGAGACCCAGTACTTC.

DNA of the CDR3: TGTGCCAGCAGTTCACCGGGACTAGCGGGAGGAGAGACCCAGTACTTC. This encodes CASSSPGLAGGETQYF. V and J are TRBV27 and TRBJ2-5; TRBD2 agrees at 15 bases. Trimming removed 4 bases from V and 4 bases from J; junction bases left unmatched: 4. In germline, CDR1 is MNHEY, CDR2 SMNVEV (reference sequence). The CDR3 sequence is 16 residues long.

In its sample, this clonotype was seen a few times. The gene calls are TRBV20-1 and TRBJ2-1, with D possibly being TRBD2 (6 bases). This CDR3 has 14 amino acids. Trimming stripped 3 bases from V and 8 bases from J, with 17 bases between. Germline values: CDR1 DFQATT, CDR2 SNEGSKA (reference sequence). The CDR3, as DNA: TGCAGTGCTAGCGGGAGCCTCCGGGTGGATGAGCAGTTCTTC. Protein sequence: CSASGSLRVDEQFF.

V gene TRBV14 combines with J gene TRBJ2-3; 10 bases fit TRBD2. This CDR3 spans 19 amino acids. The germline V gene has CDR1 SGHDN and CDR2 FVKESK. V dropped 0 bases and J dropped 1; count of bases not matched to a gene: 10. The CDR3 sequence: CASSQESGRASYGTDTQYF. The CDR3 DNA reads TGTGCCAGCAGCCAAGAGAGCGGGAGGGCATCCTATGGCACAGATACGCAGTATTTT.

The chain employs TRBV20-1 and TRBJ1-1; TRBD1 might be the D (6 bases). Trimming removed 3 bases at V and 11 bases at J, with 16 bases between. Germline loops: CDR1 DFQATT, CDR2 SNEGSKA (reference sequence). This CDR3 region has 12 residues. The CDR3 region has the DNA TGCAGTGCTAGTTTTACCACAGGGCAGGCTTTCTTT. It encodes CSASFTTGQAFF.

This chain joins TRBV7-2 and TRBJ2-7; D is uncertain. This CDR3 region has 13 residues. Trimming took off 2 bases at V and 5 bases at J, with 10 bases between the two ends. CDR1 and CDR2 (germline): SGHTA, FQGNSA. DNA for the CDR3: TGTGCCAGCAGCTTACTAGTTGTAAACGAGCAGTACTTC. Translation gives CASSLLVVNEQYF.

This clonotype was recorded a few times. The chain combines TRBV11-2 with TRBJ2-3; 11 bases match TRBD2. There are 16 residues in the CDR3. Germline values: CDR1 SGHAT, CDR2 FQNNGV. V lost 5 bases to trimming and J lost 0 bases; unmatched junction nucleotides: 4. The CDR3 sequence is CASSTRTSGSTDTQYF. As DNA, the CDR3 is TGTGCCAGCAGCACCAGGACTAGCGGGAGCACAGATACGCAGTATTTT.

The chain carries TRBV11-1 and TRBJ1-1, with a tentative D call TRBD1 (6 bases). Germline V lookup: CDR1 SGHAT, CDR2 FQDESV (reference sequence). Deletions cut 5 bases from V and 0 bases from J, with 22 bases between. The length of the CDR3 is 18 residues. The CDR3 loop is CASSTLLGQNNMNTEAFF. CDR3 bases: TGTGCCAGCAGCACACTATTAGGACAGAATAACATGAACACTGAAGCTTTCTTT.

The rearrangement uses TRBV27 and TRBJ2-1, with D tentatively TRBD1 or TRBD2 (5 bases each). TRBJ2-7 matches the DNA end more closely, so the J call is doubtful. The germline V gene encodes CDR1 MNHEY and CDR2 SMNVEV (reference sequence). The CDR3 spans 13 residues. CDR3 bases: TGTGCCAGCGGGACGGATGCCTACAATGAGCAGTACTTC. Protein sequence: CASGTDAYNEQYF.

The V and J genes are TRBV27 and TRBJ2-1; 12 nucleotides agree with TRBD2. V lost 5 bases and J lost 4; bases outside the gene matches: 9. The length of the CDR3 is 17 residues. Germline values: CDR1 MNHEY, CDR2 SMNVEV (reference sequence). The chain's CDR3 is CASSRRLAGEIYNEQFF. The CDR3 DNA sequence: TGTGCCAGCAGTCGCCGACTAGCGGGGGAGATATACAATGAGCAGTTCTTC.

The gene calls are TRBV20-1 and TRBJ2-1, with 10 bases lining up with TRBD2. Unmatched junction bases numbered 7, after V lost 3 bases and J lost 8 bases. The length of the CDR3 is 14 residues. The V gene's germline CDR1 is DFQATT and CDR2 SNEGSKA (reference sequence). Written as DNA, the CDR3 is TGCAGTGCTAGTGCTGCTAGCGGGAGCGATGAGCAGTTCTTC. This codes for CSASAASGSDEQFF.

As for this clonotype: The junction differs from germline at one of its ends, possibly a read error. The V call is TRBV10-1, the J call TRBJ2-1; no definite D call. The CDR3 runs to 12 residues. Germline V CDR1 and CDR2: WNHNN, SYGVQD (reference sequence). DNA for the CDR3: TGTGCCAGCAGTTCGCCAGGAAATGAGCAGTTCTTC. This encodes CASSSPGNEQFF.

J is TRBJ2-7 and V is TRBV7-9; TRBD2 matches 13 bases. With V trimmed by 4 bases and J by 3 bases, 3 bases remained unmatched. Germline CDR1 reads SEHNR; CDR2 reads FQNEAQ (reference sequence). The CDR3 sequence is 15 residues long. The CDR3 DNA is TGTGCCAGCAGCTGGGGGACTAGCGGGGACTACGAGCAGTACTTC. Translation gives CASSWGTSGDYEQYF.

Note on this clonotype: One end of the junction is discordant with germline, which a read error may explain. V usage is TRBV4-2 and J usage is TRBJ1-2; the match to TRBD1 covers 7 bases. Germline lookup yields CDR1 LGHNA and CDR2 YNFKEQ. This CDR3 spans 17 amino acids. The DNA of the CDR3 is TGTGCCAGTAGCCAGCCAGACAGGGTCCGAAGAAACTATGGCTACACCTTC. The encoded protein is CASSQPDRVRRNYGYTF.

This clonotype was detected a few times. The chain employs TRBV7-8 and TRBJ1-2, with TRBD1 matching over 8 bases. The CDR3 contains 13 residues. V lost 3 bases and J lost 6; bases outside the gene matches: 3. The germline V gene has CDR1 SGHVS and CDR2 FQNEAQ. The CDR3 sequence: CASSFRQGNGYTF. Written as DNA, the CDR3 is TGTGCCAGCAGCTTTAGACAGGGGAATGGCTACACCTTC.

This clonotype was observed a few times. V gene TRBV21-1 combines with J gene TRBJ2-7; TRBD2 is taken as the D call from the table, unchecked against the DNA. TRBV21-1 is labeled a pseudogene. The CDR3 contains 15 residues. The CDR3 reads CASSKEGSLRYEQYF. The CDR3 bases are TGTGCCAGCAGCAAAGAGGGCAGCTTGCGGTACGAGCAGTACTTC.

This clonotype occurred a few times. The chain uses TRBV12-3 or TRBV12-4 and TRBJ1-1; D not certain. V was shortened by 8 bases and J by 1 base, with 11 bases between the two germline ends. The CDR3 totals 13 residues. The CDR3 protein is CASALAGNTEAFF. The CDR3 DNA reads TGTGCCAGCGCTCTCGCAGGGAACACTGAAGCTTTCTTT.

CDR3 sequence reads: CSARPLPGTGNYGYTF. In DNA, the CDR3 is TGCAGTGCTAGGCCCCTACCCGGGACAGGGAACTATGGCTACACCTTC. The chain combines TRBV20-1 with TRBJ1-2; 9 nucleotides agree with TRBD1. CDR3 length: 16 amino acids. The J segment lost 2 bases and the V segment lost 3 bases, leaving 10 bases of the junction unmatched. Looked up from germline, CDR1 is DFQATT and CDR2 is SNEGSKA (reference sequence).

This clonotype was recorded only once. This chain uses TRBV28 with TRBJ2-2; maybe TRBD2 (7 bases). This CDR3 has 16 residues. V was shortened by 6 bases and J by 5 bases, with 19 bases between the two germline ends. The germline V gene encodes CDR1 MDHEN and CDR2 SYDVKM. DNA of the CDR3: TGTGCCAGCAGCAGACAGGCGGGGGTGAGGACCGGGGAGCTGTTTTTT. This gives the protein CASSRQAGVRTGELFF.

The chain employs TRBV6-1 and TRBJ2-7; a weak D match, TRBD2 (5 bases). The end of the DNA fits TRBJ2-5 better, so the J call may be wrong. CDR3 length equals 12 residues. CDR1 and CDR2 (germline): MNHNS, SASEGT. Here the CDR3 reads CASNERKETQYF. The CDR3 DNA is TGTGCCAGCAATGAGCGGAAAGAGACCCAGTACTTC.